This is a list of T cell receptor beta chains from one sample in a study of T cells after yellow fever vaccination. TCRdb processed the 5' RACE reads anew with MiXCR; each CDR3 protein has one entry. The repertoire has some 560,000 distinct CDR3 sequences, around 21% of them found once; the top ten carry 14%. The sequencing here drew on PBMCs, taken 15 days after the yellow fever booster vaccination. Receptor source: a man aged 25 to 40 who received the YFV17D yellow fever vaccine. Each CDR3 is given with its conserved first and last residue. D genes are given only for firm matches. The size of a clone is reported for some rows only, either as once, few or many, or as a class for expanded clones.

V	D	size	J	CDR3	DNA
TRBV20-1	-	-	TRBJ2-3	CSARGYGSTDTQYF	TGCAGTGCTAGAGGTTACGGGAGCACAGATACGCAGTATTTT
TRBV7-2	-	-	TRBJ2-5	CASSAAAGWETQYF	TGTGCCAGCAGCGCCGCGGCAGGTTGGGAGACCCAGTACTTC
TRBV5-4	-	few	TRBJ2-2	CASSPELGELFF	TGTGCCAGCAGCCCGGAGCTCGGGGAGCTGTTTTTT
TRBV29-1	TRBD1	once	TRBJ2-6	CSVALTGTGASGANVLTF	TGCAGCGTCGCCTTGACCGGGACAGGGGCTTCTGGGGCCAACGTCCTGACTTTC
TRBV29-1	-	few	TRBJ2-1	CSVEARGRSSYNEQFF	TGCAGCGTCGAAGCTAGGGGCCGTAGCTCCTACAATGAGCAGTTCTTC
TRBV12-3/TRBV12-4	-	-	TRBJ1-3	CASHEFSGNTIYF	TGTGCCAGTCACGAATTCTCAGGAAACACCATATATTTT
TRBV20-1	TRBD2	few	TRBJ2-7	CSARRELAGGEQYF	TGCAGTGCTAGAAGGGAACTAGCGGGAGGCGAGCAGTACTTC
TRBV29-1	TRBD1	-	TRBJ2-1	CSAPPQGKYNEQFF	TGCAGCGCCCCGCCACAGGGGAAATACAATGAGCAGTTCTTC
TRBV28	TRBD1	few	TRBJ2-5	CASRRTGKETQYF	TGTGCCAGCAGACGGACAGGGAAAGAGACCCAGTACTTC
TRBV20-1	TRBD2	once	TRBJ2-2	CSASSGRMSAGELFF	TGCAGTGCTAGTAGCGGGAGAATGTCCGCCGGGGAGCTGTTTTTT
TRBV20-1	TRBD1	-	TRBJ2-7	CSARTGGAGEQYF	TGCAGTGCTAGAACAGGGGGCGCCGGGGAGCAGTACTTC
TRBV20-1	-	few	TRBJ1-1	CSARRGDRTGNGDTEAFF	TGCAGTGCTAGACGGGGGGATCGGACGGGAAATGGGGACACTGAAGCTTTCTTT
TRBV18	TRBD1	once	TRBJ2-7	CASSPPGQGQQQYF	TGTGCCAGCTCACCACCGGGACAGGGGCAACAGCAGTACTTC
TRBV12-3/TRBV12-4	-	-	TRBJ2-1	CASSLHRVEQFF	TGTGCCAGCAGTTTGCACAGGGTGGAGCAGTTCTTC
TRBV19	-	-	TRBJ1-5	CASSGGRLSNQPQHF	TGTGCCAGTAGTGGAGGCCGCTTAAGCAATCAGCCCCAGCATTTT
TRBV28	TRBD1	few	TRBJ2-7	CASSPGDGDRREQYF	TGTGCCAGCAGTCCCGGGGATGGGGACAGAAGGGAGCAGTACTTC